The rows below give T cell receptor beta chains drawn from one sample of a study of T cell responses to AZD1222 COVID-19 vaccine. TCRdb's copy holds only in-frame clones and misses some; the assay was immunoSEQ multiplex PCR. The table lists roughly 100,000 clones, around nine tenths of them singletons. The sequencing here drew on peripheral blood, taken on day 0 of AZD1222 vaccination. These receptors came from an adult in good health. Both conserved end residues are part of each CDR3. The order of the fields is D gene, V gene, J gene, clone size, CDR3 DNA, CDR3 protein. The D gene is left open where the match is weak. Size is stated for part of the rows, as once, few or many counts, or as a class when the clone is expanded.

>NA|TRBV9|TRBJ2-7|few
TGTGCCAGCAGCGTTGATGGCGGCGAGCAGTACTTC
CASSVDGGEQYF
>TRBD2|TRBV2|TRBJ2-1|once
TGTGCCAGCAGCGTTCCTAGCGGGGGGGCCGTGAATGAGCAGTTCTTC
CASSVPSGGAVNEQFF
>NA|TRBV5-4|TRBJ1-3|NA
TGTGCCAGCAGCTTGTTTAGGGCGGGACAAATCTCTGGAAACACCATATATTTT
CASSLFRAGQISGNTIYF
>NA|TRBV6-5|TRBJ2-7|NA
TGTGCCAGCATACACCGGGCCCCCTACGAGCAGTACTTC
CASIHRAPYEQYF
>NA|TRBV27|TRBJ2-5|NA
TGTGCCAGCAGTTTAGAGGGGCTACCCCAAGAGACCCAGTACTTC
CASSLEGLPQETQYF
>TRBD1|TRBV15|TRBJ2-5|NA
TGTGCCACCAGCAGAGATGGGCAGGGGGTGTACCAAGAGACCCAGTACTTC
CATSRDGQGVYQETQYF
>NA|TRBV11-2|TRBJ2-7|NA
TGTGCCAGCAGCTCTGCCCCCGGGAACACCTACGAGCAGTACTTC
CASSSAPGNTYEQYF
>NA|TRBV6-5|TRBJ2-3|NA
TGTGCCAGCAGGCAGGGGAGTGGGACAGATACGCAGTATTTT
CASRQGSGTDTQYF
>NA|TRBV4-1|TRBJ1-5|NA
TGCGCCAGCAGCTCCCGGTTAGGGGGCAATCAGCCCCAGCATTTT
CASSSRLGGNQPQHF
>NA|TRBV4-1|TRBJ1-4|NA
TGCGCCAGCAACAACAAAGGAAAACTGTTTTTT
CASNNKGKLFF
>TRBD2|TRBV7-2|TRBJ2-3|NA
TGTGCCAGCAGCTTAGGGGAGCGGGGGGGTGCAGATACGCAGTATTTT
CASSLGERGGADTQYF
>NA|TRBV3-1/TRBV3-2|TRBJ2-2|NA
TGTGCCAGCAGCCAAAAGGGTGGGAACACCGGGGAGCTGTTTTTT
CASSQKGGNTGELFF
>NA|TRBV7-6|TRBJ2-5|NA
TGTGCCAGCGGACGGGGGGCGCGGGAGACCCAGTACTTC
CASGRGARETQYF
>NA|TRBV10-3|TRBJ2-2|NA
TGTGCCACACGTGAAGTGACGACCGGGGAGCTGTTTTTT
CATREVTTGELFF
>NA|TRBV18|TRBJ1-6|NA
TGTGCCAGCTCACCTGGGACGGGGCAGAATTCACCCCTCCACTTT
CASSPGTGQNSPLHF
>NA|TRBV5-6|TRBJ1-1|NA
TGTGCCAGCAGCTCCGGCGACAGCGTCACTGAAGCTTTCTTT
CASSSGDSVTEAFF
>TRBD1|TRBV11-2|TRBJ1-1|NA
TGTGCCAGCAGCTTACAGGGGGGGCGCCGGACTGAAGCTTTCTTT
CASSLQGGRRTEAFF